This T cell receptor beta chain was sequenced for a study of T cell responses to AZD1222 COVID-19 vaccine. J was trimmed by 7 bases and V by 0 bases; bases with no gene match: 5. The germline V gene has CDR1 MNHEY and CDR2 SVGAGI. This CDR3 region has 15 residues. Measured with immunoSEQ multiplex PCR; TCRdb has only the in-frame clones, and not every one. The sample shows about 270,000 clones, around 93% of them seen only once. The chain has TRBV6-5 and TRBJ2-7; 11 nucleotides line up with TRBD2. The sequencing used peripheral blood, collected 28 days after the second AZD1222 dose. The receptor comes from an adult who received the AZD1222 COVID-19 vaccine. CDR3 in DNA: TGTGCCAGCAGTTACTCAACTAGCGGGGGTTGGGAGCAGTACTTC. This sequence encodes CASSYSTSGGWEQYF.